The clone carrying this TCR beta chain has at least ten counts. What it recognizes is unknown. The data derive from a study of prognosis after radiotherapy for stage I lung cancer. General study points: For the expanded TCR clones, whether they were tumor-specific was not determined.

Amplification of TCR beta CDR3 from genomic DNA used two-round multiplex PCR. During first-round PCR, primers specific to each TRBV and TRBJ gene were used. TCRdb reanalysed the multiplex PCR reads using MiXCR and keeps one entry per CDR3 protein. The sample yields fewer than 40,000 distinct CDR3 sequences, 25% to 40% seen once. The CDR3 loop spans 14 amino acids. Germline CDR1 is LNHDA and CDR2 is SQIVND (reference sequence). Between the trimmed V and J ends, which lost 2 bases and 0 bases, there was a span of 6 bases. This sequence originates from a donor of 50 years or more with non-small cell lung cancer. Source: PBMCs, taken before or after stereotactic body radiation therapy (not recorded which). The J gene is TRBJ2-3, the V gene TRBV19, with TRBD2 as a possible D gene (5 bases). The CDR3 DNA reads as TGTGCCAGTAGTATAAGCGGTAGCACAGATACGCAGTATTTT. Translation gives CASSISGSTDTQYF.